These 25 T cell receptor beta chains came from one sample sequenced in a study of cytomegalovirus exposure and HLA in healthy donors. Use of 60 Vbeta and 13 Jbeta primers characterized the PCR. The method was immunoSEQ multiplex PCR; TCRdb's version includes in-frame clones alone and lacks a portion of them. The sample has approximately 160,000 clones, about 63% seen once. The sample consisted of PBMCs. Source of these receptors: a middle-aged woman in good health and CMV-seropositive.

The V call is TRBV11-2, the J call TRBJ2-5; D unresolved. Between the trimmed V and J ends, which lost 1 base and 3 bases, there was a span of 6 bases. This CDR3 spans 13 amino acids. The germline V gene has CDR1 SGHAT and CDR2 FQNNGV. The CDR3: CASSLGREETQYF. CDR3 sequence (DNA): TGTGCCAGCAGCTTAGGAAGAGAAGAGACCCAGTACTTC.

As DNA, the CDR3 is TGCGCCAGCAGCCCTTCCCCGGGGACATTCCAAGAGACCCAGTACTTC. This codes for CASSPSPGTFQETQYF. The chain has TRBV4-3 and TRBJ2-5, with D perhaps TRBD1 (6 bases). V lost 4 bases to trimming and J lost 1 base, with 16 bases between them. CDR1 and CDR2 (germline): LGHNA, YSLEER. The CDR3 spans 16 residues.

This clone was recorded a few times. The CDR3 coding sequence is TGTGCCAGCAGTGCCCGGACAGGGAGGAACACTGAAGCTTTCTTT. Amino acids: CASSARTGRNTEAFF. The chain combines TRBV2 with TRBJ1-1; TRBD1 aligns across 8 bases. The CDR3 is 15 residues long. Germline lookup yields CDR1 SNHLY and CDR2 FYNNEI. V gave up 4 bases and J gave up 1 base; unmatched junction bases: 5.

The genes are TRBV7-9 and TRBJ2-3, with TRBD2 matching over 8 bases. With V trimmed by 5 bases and J by 3 bases, 4 bases remained unmatched. The CDR3 contains 14 residues. Germline CDR1 reads SEHNR; CDR2 reads FQNEAQ (reference sequence). The CDR3 protein is CASSRSGETDTQYF. CDR3 bases: TGTGCCAGCAGCCGTAGCGGGGAGACAGATACGCAGTATTTT.

A word on this clone: One junction end disagrees with the germline gene, perhaps due to a read error. The gene calls are TRBV5-4 and TRBJ2-5, with 10 bases lining up with TRBD1. This CDR3 is built from 14 residues. The V gene's germline CDR1 is SGHNT and CDR2 YYREEE (reference sequence). The CDR3 DNA reads TGTGCCGGCAGCCGACAGGGGGCTCAAGAGACCCAGTACTTC. Translation: CAGSRQGAQETQYF.

The chain carries TRBV9 and TRBJ1-4, with TRBD1 identical over 9 bases. V lost 5 bases, J lost 5 bases, and 7 bases stayed unmatched. The germline CDR1 and CDR2 sequences are SGDLS and YYNGEE. The CDR3 covers 15 residues. The CDR3 loop reads CASSAPGQGNEKLFF. The CDR3, as DNA: TGTGCCAGCAGTGCTCCGGGACAGGGAAATGAAAAACTGTTTTTT.

This clone was counted a few times. This rearrangement joins TRBV4-3 to TRBJ2-7; D is ambiguous. From germline, CDR1 is LGHNA and CDR2 YSLEER. The V and J ends lost 0 bases and 3 bases respectively, with 15 bases between them. The CDR3 runs 16 residues. CDR3: CASSQDPVSKIYEQYF. The CDR3 coding sequence is TGCGCCAGCAGCCAAGATCCGGTTAGCAAGATCTACGAGCAGTACTTC.

The J gene is TRBJ1-5, the V gene TRBV6-1; TRBD1 is a possible D gene (6 bases). Per the germline V gene, CDR1 is MNHNS and CDR2 is SASEGT. This CDR3 has 13 residues. V was trimmed by 5 bases and J by 7 bases, leaving 12 bases between them. CDR3 in amino acids: CASSSNRDQPQHF. The CDR3 region has the DNA TGTGCCAGCAGTTCAAACAGGGACCAGCCCCAGCATTTT.

V and J are TRBV29-1 and TRBJ1-2; D gene unclear. V was clipped by 4 bases and J by 4 bases, with 10 bases between them. The germline gives CDR1 SQVTM, CDR2 ANQGSEA. This CDR3 has 12 residues. As DNA, the CDR3 is TGCAGCGTTGGTAGAGATTTCTATGGCTACACCTTC. Its protein product is CSVGRDFYGYTF.

This rearrangement joins TRBV2 to TRBJ1-5; a possible D gene is TRBD1 (6 bases). The tail of the sequence fits TRBJ2-3 better, so the J call may be wrong. This CDR3 is built from 13 residues. Germline CDR1 and CDR2: SNHLY and FYNNEI. The CDR3 sequence is CASSETGNQPQYF. The CDR3 DNA follows: TGTGCCAGCAGTGAAACAGGGAATCAGCCCCAGTATTTT.

This clone has a single count. The chain has TRBV28 and TRBJ2-7, with 8 bases that match TRBD2. With 6 bases clipped from V and 3 bases from J, the junction kept 7 bases outside the gene matches. Germline V gene sequence: CDR1 MDHEN, CDR2 SYDVKM. CDR3 size: 14 residues. CDR3 sequence (DNA): TGTGCCAGCAGCCCGGGGGGGGGTGACTACGAGCAGTACTTC. It yields the protein CASSPGGGDYEQYF.

The chain recombines TRBV6-5 with TRBJ1-2; D is unresolved. Germline lookup yields CDR1 MNHEY and CDR2 SVGAGI. V lost 2 bases, J lost 3 bases, and 13 bases lay in between. This CDR3 has 15 residues. CDR3 DNA sequence: TGTGCCAGCAGTTACGACGGGAACGGCGACTATGGCTACACCTTC. Its translation: CASSYDGNGDYGYTF.

The rearrangement joins TRBV29-1 to TRBJ2-3; 7 bases map to TRBD1. V lost 4 bases and J lost 2; bases outside the gene matches: 3. This CDR3 spans 13 amino acids. Germline V gene lookup returns CDR1 SQVTM and CDR2 ANQGSEA. The CDR3 loop reads CSVAEGATDTQYF. The CDR3 nucleotides read TGCAGCGTTGCTGAGGGGGCCACAGATACGCAGTATTTT.

This clone was picked up a small number of times. The chain recombines TRBV7-9 with TRBJ2-5, with D unclear. Near its end, the DNA agrees better with TRBJ2-7, so the J call may be wrong. In germline, CDR1 is SEHNR, CDR2 FQNEAQ (reference sequence). This CDR3 region has 16 residues. The CDR3 sequence is CASSLTPGTGTYEQYF. In nucleotides, the CDR3 is TGTGCCAGCAGCTTAACCCCAGGCACCGGCACCTACGAGCAGTACTTC.

The rearrangement links TRBV5-4 to TRBJ1-2; 9 bases agree with TRBD1. This CDR3 has 14 residues. Trimming cost V 5 bases and J 7 bases; bases outside gene matches: 9. CDR1 SGHNT and CDR2 YYREEE come from the germline V gene (reference sequence). The CDR3 protein is CASSSTGGSFGYTF. CDR3 sequence (DNA): TGTGCCAGCAGTTCCACAGGGGGCTCTTTTGGCTACACCTTC.

V and J are TRBV9 and TRBJ2-5, with 7 bases that match TRBD1. V was clipped by 3 bases and J by 2 bases; unmatched bases: 1. The CDR3 covers 13 residues. Per germline, CDR1 SGDLS and CDR2 YYNGEE. CDR3 DNA sequence: TGTGCCAGCAGCGGACAGGGTCAAGAGACCCAGTACTTC. This sequence encodes CASSGQGQETQYF.

The chain links TRBV19 to TRBJ2-3; no clear D gene. Deletions cut 7 bases from V and 2 bases from J, with 10 bases between. Germline V gene lookup returns CDR1 LNHDA and CDR2 SQIVND (reference sequence). The CDR3 is 13 amino acids. The CDR3 coding sequence is TGTGCCAGTATGTTTCAAAACACAGATACGCAGTATTTT. As protein: CASMFQNTDTQYF.

This clone was recorded a few times. The junction differs from germline at one of its ends, possibly a read error. The V gene is TRBV2, the J gene TRBJ1-6, with TRBD1 identical over 8 bases. The CDR3 is 15 amino acids. Germline-derived CDR1 and CDR2 are SNHLY and FYNNEI. The CDR3: CASAKQGVDNSPLNF. The CDR3 DNA follows: TGTGCCAGCGCAAAACAGGGGGTGGATAATTCACCCCTCAACTTT. The full variable domain, rest sourced from reference TRBV2 and TRBJ1-6, is EPEVTQTPSHQVTQMGQEVILRCVPISNHLYFYWYRQILGQKVEFLVSFYNNEISEKSEIFDDQFSVERPDGSNFTLKIRSTKLEDSAMYFCASAKQGVDNSPLNFGNGTRLTVT.

The rearrangement uses TRBV5-4 and TRBJ2-2, with TRBD2 matching 9 bases. V shed 0 bases and J 6 bases; nucleotides not matched to a gene: 3. The CDR3 is made up of 15 amino acids. Germline V gene data show CDR1 as SGHNT and CDR2 as YYREEE (reference sequence). The CDR3: CASSLGASGAGELFF. The CDR3 DNA reads TGTGCCAGCAGCTTGGGAGCTAGCGGGGCCGGGGAGCTGTTTTTT.

A remark on this clone: A junction boundary mismatches the germline segment, possibly from a read error. The chain recombines TRBV6-5 with TRBJ1-1; 7 bases match TRBD1. The germline CDR1 and CDR2 sequences are MNHEY and SVGAGI. The CDR3 is made up of 12 amino acids. The CDR3 loop is CASTLRGQRYFF. CDR3 coding DNA: TGTGCCAGCACTCTAAGGGGACAGAGATATTTTTTT.

This chain connects TRBV18 to TRBJ1-5, with 8 nucleotides matching TRBD1. The CDR3 covers 14 residues. Trimming cost V 2 bases and J 6 bases; bases outside gene matches: 3. CDR1 is KGHSH, CDR2 LQKENI, per germline. DNA of the CDR3: TGTGCCAGCTCACCAGACAGGGGAGGTCAGCCCCAGCATTTT. Translation gives CASSPDRGGQPQHF. Looking up the rest from reference TRBV18 and TRBJ1-5 gives the full variable domain: NAGVMQNPRHLVRRRGQEARLRCSPMKGHSHVYWYRQLPEEGLKFMVYLQKENIIDESGMPKERFSAEFPKEGPSILRIQQVVRGDSAAYFCASSPDRGGQPQHFGDGTRLSIL.

The chain couples TRBV6-1 to TRBJ1-1; 8 nucleotides line up with TRBD1. V shed 4 bases and J 7 bases; nucleotides not matched to a gene: 11. The germline V gene has CDR1 MNHNS and CDR2 SASEGT. The CDR3 spans 15 residues. CDR3 sequence (DNA): TGTGCCAGCAGTGGGGCGACAGGGGCGGAGGGTGAAGCTTTCTTT. This gives the protein CASSGATGAEGEAFF.

J is TRBJ2-5 and V is TRBV7-9; 9 bases agree with TRBD1. This CDR3 has 16 residues. Per the germline V gene, CDR1 is SEHNR and CDR2 is FQNEAQ (reference sequence). The trim removed 6 bases at V and 1 base at J, leaving 9 bases unmatched. CDR3 in amino acids: CASRGTGRLVQETQYF. Here the CDR3 DNA reads TGTGCCAGCAGGGGGACAGGGCGCTTAGTCCAAGAGACCCAGTACTTC.

V usage is TRBV7-6 and J usage is TRBJ2-7; D gene uncertain. V gave up 5 bases and J gave up 1 base, with 9 bases separating them. Germline V gene lookup returns CDR1 SGHVS and CDR2 FNYEAQ. This CDR3 has 13 amino acids. The CDR3 sequence is CASSLSPSYEQYF. For the CDR3, the DNA is TGTGCCAGCAGCCTAAGCCCGTCCTACGAGCAGTACTTC.

The chain uses TRBV27 and TRBJ2-7, with D possibly being TRBD2 (6 bases). Germline V gene lookup returns CDR1 MNHEY and CDR2 SMNVEV (reference sequence). V was cut by 4 bases and J by 5 bases, with 9 bases left in between. The CDR3 extends over 12 amino acids. CDR3 nucleotide sequence: TGTGCCAGCAGTTCTGGGGGGAACGAGCAGTACTTC. Its translation is CASSSGGNEQYF.